This T cell receptor (beta chain) originates from a study of blood T cell repertoires in COVID-19. Study as a whole: From the United States, Italy and Spain came samples of acute and convalescent COVID-19. T cells, B-cell-depleted T cells, or PBMCs supplied cDNA or gDNA.

The repertoire was sequenced with immunoSEQ multiplex PCR; TCRdb's copy has only in-frame clones and lacks some. The table shows roughly 280,000 clones, with 75% to 90% occurring only once. Germline assignment: CDR1 KGHSH and CDR2 LQKENI. J lost 7 bases, V lost 6 bases, and 10 bases had no gene match. The CDR3 loop spans 14 amino acids. This sequence joins TRBV18 and TRBJ1-2; 8 nucleotides match TRBD1. The TCR sequence derives from a middle-aged man with acute or convalescent COVID-19. Sequencing was carried out using peripheral blood. The CDR3, as DNA: TGTGCCAGCTCCCAAACAGGGGGACGAGGTGGCTACACCTTC. It is translated as CASSQTGGRGGYTF.